Listed below are T cell receptor beta chains from one sample, sequenced in a study of blood T cell repertoires in COVID-19. Assay: immunoSEQ multiplex PCR; the TCRdb copy retains only in-frame clones and omits some. The sample consists of about 100,000 clones, roughly nine tenths of them appearing once. Sequencing used peripheral blood. The receptors originated from a man in his sixties with acute or convalescent COVID-19. Each CDR3 is given with its conserved first and last residue. Each record gives: clone size, V gene, D gene, J gene, CDR3 protein, CDR3 DNA. D genes are given only for firm matches. Part of the rows lack a size; the others show once, few, many or a class for expanded clones.

clone size: .; V gene: TRBV6-5; D gene: .; J gene: TRBJ1-3; CDR3 protein: CAGRSGGFLANTIYF; CDR3 DNA: TGTGCCGGGAGGTCCGGCGGCTTTTTGGCAAACACCATATATTTT
clone size: .; V gene: TRBV6-5; D gene: .; J gene: TRBJ1-1; CDR3 protein: CASSYLAGTAVTEAFF; CDR3 DNA: TGTGCCAGCAGTTACCTTGCCGGGACTGCGGTCACTGAAGCTTTCTTT
clone size: .; V gene: TRBV28; D gene: TRBD1; J gene: TRBJ1-1; CDR3 protein: CASSLWTGPSTEAFF; CDR3 DNA: TGTGCCAGCAGTTTGTGGACAGGACCGAGCACTGAAGCTTTCTTT
clone size: .; V gene: TRBV5-1; D gene: TRBD2; J gene: TRBJ2-2; CDR3 protein: CASSSGGGQTGELFF; CDR3 DNA: TGCGCCAGCAGCTCGGGAGGGGGGCAGACCGGGGAGCTGTTTTTT
clone size: few; V gene: TRBV5-4; D gene: TRBD2; J gene: TRBJ2-1; CDR3 protein: CASSHDLAGGGQEQFF; CDR3 DNA: TGTGCCAGCAGCCATGACCTAGCGGGAGGAGGGCAAGAGCAGTTCTTC
clone size: .; V gene: TRBV7-6; D gene: TRBD1; J gene: TRBJ1-1; CDR3 protein: CASSSLTGQGEAFF; CDR3 DNA: TGTGCCAGCAGCTCCCTGACCGGACAGGGGGAAGCTTTCTTT
clone size: .; V gene: TRBV10-3; D gene: .; J gene: TRBJ1-3; CDR3 protein: CAISEGRVSSGNTIYF; CDR3 DNA: TGTGCCATCAGTGAGGGCAGGGTGAGCTCTGGAAACACCATATATTTT
clone size: .; V gene: TRBV27; D gene: .; J gene: TRBJ1-5; CDR3 protein: CASSPIGSQSGSNQPQHF; CDR3 DNA: TGTGCCAGCAGTCCTATCGGTTCACAGAGTGGGAGCAATCAGCCCCAGCATTTT
clone size: .; V gene: TRBV5-1; D gene: .; J gene: TRBJ2-3; CDR3 protein: CASSLWEVGTDTQYF; CDR3 DNA: TGCGCCAGCAGCTTGTGGGAGGTCGGCACAGATACGCAGTATTTT
clone size: .; V gene: TRBV6-5; D gene: .; J gene: TRBJ2-5; CDR3 protein: CASTPRRVETQYF; CDR3 DNA: TGTGCCAGCACTCCCCGAAGAGTTGAGACCCAGTACTTC
clone size: .; V gene: TRBV9; D gene: TRBD1; J gene: TRBJ2-3; CDR3 protein: CASSALTGEDTQYF; CDR3 DNA: TGTGCCAGCAGCGCCCTAACAGGGGAGGATACGCAGTATTTT
clone size: .; V gene: TRBV30; D gene: .; J gene: TRBJ1-6; CDR3 protein: CAWSQTGRGNSPLHF; CDR3 DNA: TGTGCCTGGAGTCAAACGGGGAGGGGTAATTCACCCCTCCACTTT
clone size: .; V gene: TRBV12-5; D gene: TRBD1; J gene: TRBJ2-2; CDR3 protein: CASGLGRQGAVTGELFF; CDR3 DNA: TGTGCTAGTGGTTTGGGACGACAGGGGGCGGTCACCGGGGAGCTGTTTTTT
clone size: few; V gene: TRBV6-5; D gene: .; J gene: TRBJ1-4; CDR3 protein: CASSYSSGGKLFF; CDR3 DNA: TGTGCCAGCAGTTACTCGTCCGGGGGGAAACTGTTTTTT
clone size: .; V gene: TRBV25-1; D gene: TRBD2; J gene: TRBJ2-1; CDR3 protein: CASSFRLATGDEQFF; CDR3 DNA: TGTGCCAGCAGTTTCCGACTAGCCACCGGCGATGAGCAGTTCTTC
clone size: .; V gene: TRBV10-2; D gene: .; J gene: TRBJ2-2; CDR3 protein: CASSRGAPGWGAVF; CDR3 DNA: TGCGCCAGTTCCCGGGGGGCTCCGGGCTGGGGAGCTGTTTTT
clone size: .; V gene: TRBV4-2; D gene: TRBD2; J gene: TRBJ2-3; CDR3 protein: CASSQASSGIVPDTQYF; CDR3 DNA: TGTGCCAGCAGCCAGGCTTCTAGCGGGATTGTCCCAGATACGCAGTATTTT
clone size: .; V gene: TRBV27; D gene: .; J gene: TRBJ2-7; CDR3 protein: CASSTHQNSYEQYF; CDR3 DNA: TGTGCCAGCAGTACCCACCAGAACAGCTACGAGCAGTACTTC
clone size: .; V gene: TRBV7-9; D gene: .; J gene: TRBJ2-2; CDR3 protein: CASSPDTTGELFF; CDR3 DNA: TGTGCCAGCAGCCCCGACACCACCGGGGAGCTGTTTTTT
clone size: .; V gene: TRBV25-1; D gene: TRBD1; J gene: TRBJ2-7; CDR3 protein: CASSGQGVPYEQYF; CDR3 DNA: TGTGCCAGCAGTGGGCAGGGGGTTCCCTACGAGCAGTACTTC
clone size: .; V gene: TRBV4-1; D gene: .; J gene: TRBJ2-7; CDR3 protein: CASSQAPSRSSYEQYF; CDR3 DNA: TGCGCCAGCAGCCAAGCCCCTAGCAGATCCTCCTACGAGCAGTACTTC
clone size: .; V gene: TRBV28; D gene: .; J gene: TRBJ1-6; CDR3 protein: CASSNRVQLLHF; CDR3 DNA: TGTGCCAGCAGTAACAGGGTACAACTTCTCCACTTT
clone size: .; V gene: TRBV5-6; D gene: .; J gene: TRBJ1-3; CDR3 protein: CASSLGQSSGNTIYF; CDR3 DNA: TGTGCCAGCAGCTTGGGACAGAGCTCTGGAAACACCATATATTTT
clone size: once; V gene: TRBV3-1/TRBV3-2; D gene: TRBD1; J gene: TRBJ2-5; CDR3 protein: CASSRQGRRETQYF; CDR3 DNA: TGTGCCAGCAGCCGACAGGGGCGGCGGGAGACCCAGTACTTC
clone size: .; V gene: TRBV10-2; D gene: TRBD1; J gene: TRBJ2-1; CDR3 protein: CASKRDRDNEQFF; CDR3 DNA: TGCGCCAGCAAAAGGGACAGGGACAATGAGCAGTTCTTC
clone size: few; V gene: TRBV9; D gene: TRBD1; J gene: TRBJ2-1; CDR3 protein: CASSPRQGYNEQFF; CDR3 DNA: TGTGCCAGCAGCCCCCGACAGGGGTACAATGAGCAGTTCTTC
clone size: .; V gene: TRBV5-1; D gene: .; J gene: TRBJ1-2; CDR3 protein: CASSLETAPHGYTF; CDR3 DNA: TGCGCCAGCAGTCTTGAAACAGCCCCCCATGGCTACACCTTC
clone size: once; V gene: TRBV7-2; D gene: TRBD1; J gene: TRBJ1-2; CDR3 protein: CASTSIWGQGDYGYTF; CDR3 DNA: TGTGCCAGCACCTCTATTTGGGGACAGGGTGACTATGGCTACACCTTC
clone size: .; V gene: TRBV6-5; D gene: .; J gene: TRBJ2-2; CDR3 protein: CASKGERDTGELFF; CDR3 DNA: TGTGCCAGCAAGGGAGAGCGAGACACCGGGGAGCTGTTTTTT
clone size: .; V gene: TRBV19; D gene: TRBD1; J gene: TRBJ2-1; CDR3 protein: CASSIQGAVVDEQFF; CDR3 DNA: TGTGCCAGTAGTATCCAGGGGGCAGTGGTCGATGAGCAGTTCTTC
clone size: .; V gene: TRBV5-1; D gene: TRBD1; J gene: TRBJ2-2; CDR3 protein: CASSAGTANTGELFF; CDR3 DNA: TGCGCCAGCAGCGCCGGGACAGCGAACACCGGGGAGCTGTTTTTT
clone size: .; V gene: TRBV2; D gene: .; J gene: TRBJ2-6; CDR3 protein: CASSELGFASGANVLTF; CDR3 DNA: TGTGCCAGCAGTGAACTCGGTTTCGCCTCTGGGGCCAACGTCCTGACTTTC
clone size: .; V gene: TRBV2; D gene: .; J gene: TRBJ1-2; CDR3 protein: CASSEVPGWSGYTF; CDR3 DNA: TGTGCCAGCAGTGAGGTCCCAGGGTGGAGTGGCTACACCTTC
clone size: .; V gene: TRBV5-4; D gene: TRBD2; J gene: TRBJ2-3; CDR3 protein: CASSPGLADTDTQYF; CDR3 DNA: TGTGCCAGCAGCCCGGGACTAGCGGACACAGATACGCAGTATTTT
clone size: .; V gene: TRBV5-4; D gene: TRBD2; J gene: TRBJ2-1; CDR3 protein: CASSRQFREGYNEQFF; CDR3 DNA: TGTGCCAGCAGCCGTCAATTCCGGGAGGGTTACAATGAGCAGTTCTTC
clone size: .; V gene: TRBV5-1; D gene: TRBD1; J gene: TRBJ2-3; CDR3 protein: CASSRATGSYSTDTQYF; CDR3 DNA: TGCGCCAGCAGCCGCGCGACAGGGAGTTATAGCACAGATACGCAGTATTTT
clone size: .; V gene: TRBV11-2; D gene: .; J gene: TRBJ1-3; CDR3 protein: CASSLNQVSHTIYF; CDR3 DNA: TGTGCCAGCAGCTTGAATCAGGTTTCCCACACCATATATTTT
clone size: .; V gene: TRBV10-1; D gene: .; J gene: TRBJ2-7; CDR3 protein: CASSAQGSNEQYF; CDR3 DNA: TGCGCCAGCAGTGCTCAGGGTTCCAACGAGCAGTACTTC